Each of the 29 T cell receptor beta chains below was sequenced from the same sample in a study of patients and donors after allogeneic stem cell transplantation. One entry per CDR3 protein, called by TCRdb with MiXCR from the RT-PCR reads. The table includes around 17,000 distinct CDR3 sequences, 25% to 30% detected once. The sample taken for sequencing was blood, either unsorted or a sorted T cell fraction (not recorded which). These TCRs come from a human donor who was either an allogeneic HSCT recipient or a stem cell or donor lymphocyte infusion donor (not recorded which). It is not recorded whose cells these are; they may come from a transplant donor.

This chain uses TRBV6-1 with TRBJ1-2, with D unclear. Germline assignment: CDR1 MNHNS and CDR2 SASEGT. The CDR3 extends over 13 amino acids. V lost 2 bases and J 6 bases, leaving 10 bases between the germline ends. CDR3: CASSENTENGYTF. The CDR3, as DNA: TGTGCCAGCAGTGAAAACACAGAAAATGGCTACACCTTC.

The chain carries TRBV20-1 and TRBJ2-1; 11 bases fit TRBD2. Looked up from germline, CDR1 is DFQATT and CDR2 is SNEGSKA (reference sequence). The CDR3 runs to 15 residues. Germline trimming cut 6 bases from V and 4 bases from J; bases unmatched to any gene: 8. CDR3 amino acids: CSAISGTSGYNEQFF. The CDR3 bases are TGCAGTGCCATTTCCGGGACTAGCGGTTACAATGAGCAGTTCTTC.

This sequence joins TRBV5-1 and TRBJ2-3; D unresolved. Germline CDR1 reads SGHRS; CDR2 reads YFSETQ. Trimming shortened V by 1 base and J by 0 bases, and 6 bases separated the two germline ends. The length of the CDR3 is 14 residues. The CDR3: CASSLHGSTDTQYF. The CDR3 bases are TGCGCCAGCAGCTTGCATGGGAGCACAGATACGCAGTATTTT.

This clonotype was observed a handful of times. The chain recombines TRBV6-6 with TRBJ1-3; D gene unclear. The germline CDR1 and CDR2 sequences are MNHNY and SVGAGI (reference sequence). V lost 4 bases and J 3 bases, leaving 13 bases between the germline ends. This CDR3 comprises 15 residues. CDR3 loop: CASSFKGIVGNTIYF. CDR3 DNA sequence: TGTGCCAGCAGTTTTAAGGGCATAGTTGGAAACACCATATATTTT.

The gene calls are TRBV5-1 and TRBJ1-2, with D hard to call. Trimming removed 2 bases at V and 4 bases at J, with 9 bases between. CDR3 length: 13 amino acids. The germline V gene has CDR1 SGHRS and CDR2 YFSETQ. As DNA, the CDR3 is TGCGCCAGCAGCTTAAACTCGCTCTATGGCTACACCTTC. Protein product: CASSLNSLYGYTF.

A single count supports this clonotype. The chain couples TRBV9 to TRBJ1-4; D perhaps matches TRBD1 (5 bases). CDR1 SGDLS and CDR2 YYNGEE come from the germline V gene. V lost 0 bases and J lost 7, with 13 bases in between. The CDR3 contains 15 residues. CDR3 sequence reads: CASSVGTSISEKLFF. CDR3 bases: TGTGCCAGCAGCGTAGGGACATCCATCAGTGAAAAACTGTTTTTT.

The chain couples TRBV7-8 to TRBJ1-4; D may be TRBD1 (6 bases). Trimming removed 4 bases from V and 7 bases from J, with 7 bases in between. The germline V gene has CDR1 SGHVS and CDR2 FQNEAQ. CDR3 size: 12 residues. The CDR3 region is CASSWTVEKLFF. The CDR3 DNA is TGTGCCAGCAGCTGGACAGTTGAAAAACTGTTTTTT.

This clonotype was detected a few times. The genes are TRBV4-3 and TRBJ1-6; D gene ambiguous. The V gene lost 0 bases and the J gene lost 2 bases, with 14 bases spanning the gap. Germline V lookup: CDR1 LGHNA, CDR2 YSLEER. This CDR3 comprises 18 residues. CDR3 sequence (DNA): TGCGCCAGCAGCCAAGAACAGCCCAGTAGTACCTATAATTCACCCCTCCACTTT. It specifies CASSQEQPSSTYNSPLHF.

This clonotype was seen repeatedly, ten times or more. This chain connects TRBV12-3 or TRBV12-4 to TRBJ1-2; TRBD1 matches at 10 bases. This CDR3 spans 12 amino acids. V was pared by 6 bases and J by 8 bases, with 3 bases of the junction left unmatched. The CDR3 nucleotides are TGTGCCAGCAGGAGGGACAGGGGCGGCTACACCTTC. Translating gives CASRRDRGGYTF.

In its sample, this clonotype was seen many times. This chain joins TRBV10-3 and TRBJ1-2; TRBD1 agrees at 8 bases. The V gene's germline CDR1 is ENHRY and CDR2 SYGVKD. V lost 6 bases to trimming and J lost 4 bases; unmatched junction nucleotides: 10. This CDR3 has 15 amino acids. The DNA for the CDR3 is TGTGCCATCAGGGAGCCCGGGACAGGAATCTATGGCTACACCTTC. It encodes CAIREPGTGIYGYTF.

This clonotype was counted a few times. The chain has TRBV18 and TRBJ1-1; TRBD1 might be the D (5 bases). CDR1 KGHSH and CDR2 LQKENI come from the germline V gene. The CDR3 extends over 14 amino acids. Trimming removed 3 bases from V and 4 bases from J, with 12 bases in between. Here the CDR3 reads CASSPQGLGTEAFF. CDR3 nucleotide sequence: TGTGCCAGCTCACCTCAGGGTTTGGGCACTGAAGCTTTCTTT.

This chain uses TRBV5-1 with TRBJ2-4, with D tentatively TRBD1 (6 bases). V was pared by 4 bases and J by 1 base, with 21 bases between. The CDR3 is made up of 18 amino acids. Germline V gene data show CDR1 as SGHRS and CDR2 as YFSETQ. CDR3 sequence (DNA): TGCGCCAGCAGCGGCGGACACGGCCCTAGGGGGGCCAAAAACATTCAGTACTTC. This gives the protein CASSGGHGPRGAKNIQYF.

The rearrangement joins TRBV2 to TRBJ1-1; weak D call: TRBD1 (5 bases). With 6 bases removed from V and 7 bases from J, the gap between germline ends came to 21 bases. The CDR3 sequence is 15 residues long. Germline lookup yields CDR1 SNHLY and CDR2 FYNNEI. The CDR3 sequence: CASRVGYAGTLEAFF. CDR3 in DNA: TGTGCCAGCAGGGTGGGCTATGCAGGGACCCTTGAAGCTTTCTTT.

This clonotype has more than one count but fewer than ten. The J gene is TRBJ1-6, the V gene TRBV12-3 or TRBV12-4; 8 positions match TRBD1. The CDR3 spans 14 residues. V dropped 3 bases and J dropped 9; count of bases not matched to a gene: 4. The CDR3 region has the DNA TGTGCCAGCAGTTTCGCAGGGGGCAGTTCACCCCTCCACTTT. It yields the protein CASSFAGGSSPLHF.

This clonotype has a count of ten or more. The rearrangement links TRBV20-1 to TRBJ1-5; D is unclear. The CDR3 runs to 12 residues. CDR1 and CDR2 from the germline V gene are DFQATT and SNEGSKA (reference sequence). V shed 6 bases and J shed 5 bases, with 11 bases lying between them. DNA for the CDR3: TGCAGTGCGAGAATAGGGCATCAGCCCCAGCATTTT. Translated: CSARIGHQPQHF.

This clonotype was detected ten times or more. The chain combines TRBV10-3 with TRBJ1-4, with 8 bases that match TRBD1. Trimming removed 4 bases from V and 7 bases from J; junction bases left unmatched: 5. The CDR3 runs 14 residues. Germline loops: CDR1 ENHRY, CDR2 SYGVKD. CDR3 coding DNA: TGTGCCATCAGTGTGGACAGGGAAAGTGAAAAACTGTTTTTT. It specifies CAISVDRESEKLFF.

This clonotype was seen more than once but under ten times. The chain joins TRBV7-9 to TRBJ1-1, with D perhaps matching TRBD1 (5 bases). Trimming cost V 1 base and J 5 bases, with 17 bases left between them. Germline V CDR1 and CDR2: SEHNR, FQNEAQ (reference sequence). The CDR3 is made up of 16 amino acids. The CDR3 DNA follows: TGTGCCAGCAGCTTAGTCGGGGGAGAGGGGAAAACTGAAGCTTTCTTT. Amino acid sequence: CASSLVGGEGKTEAFF.

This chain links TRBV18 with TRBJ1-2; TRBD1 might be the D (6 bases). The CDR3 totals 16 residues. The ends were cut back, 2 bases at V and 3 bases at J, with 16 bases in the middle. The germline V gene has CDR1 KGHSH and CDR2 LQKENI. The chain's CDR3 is CASSPRTGTIHYGYTF. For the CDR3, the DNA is TGTGCCAGCTCACCAAGGACCGGGACAATCCACTATGGCTACACCTTC.

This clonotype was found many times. DNA of the CDR3: TGTGCCAGCAGCCCCCCGGACGGACTCTATGGCTACACCTTC. Amino acid sequence: CASSPPDGLYGYTF. This chain uses TRBV3-1 with TRBJ1-2; D remains ambiguous. V was trimmed by 4 bases and J by 4 bases, leaving 13 bases between them. The CDR3 contains 14 residues. Germline V gene sequence: CDR1 LGHDT, CDR2 YNNKEL (reference sequence).

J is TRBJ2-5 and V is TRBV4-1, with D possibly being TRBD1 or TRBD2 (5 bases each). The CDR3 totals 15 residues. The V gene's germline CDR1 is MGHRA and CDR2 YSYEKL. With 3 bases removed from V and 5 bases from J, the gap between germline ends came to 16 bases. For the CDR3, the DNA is TGCGCCAGCAGCCAGTTTTCCCGGGACCTGGAGACCCAGTACTTC. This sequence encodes CASSQFSRDLETQYF.

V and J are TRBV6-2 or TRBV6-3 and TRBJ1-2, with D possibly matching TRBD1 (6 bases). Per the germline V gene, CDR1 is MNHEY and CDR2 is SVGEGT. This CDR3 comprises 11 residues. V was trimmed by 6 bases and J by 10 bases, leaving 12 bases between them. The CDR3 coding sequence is TGTGCCAGCAGCAACGGACAGTCCTACACCTTC. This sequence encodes CASSNGQSYTF.

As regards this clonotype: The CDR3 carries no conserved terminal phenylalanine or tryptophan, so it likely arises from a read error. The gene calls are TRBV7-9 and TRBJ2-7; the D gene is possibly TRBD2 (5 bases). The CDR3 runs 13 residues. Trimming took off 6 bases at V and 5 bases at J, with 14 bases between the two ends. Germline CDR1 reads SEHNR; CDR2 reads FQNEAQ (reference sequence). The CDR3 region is CASRNQTGNEQYS. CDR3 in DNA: TGTGCCAGCAGAAATCAAACGGGGAACGAGCAGTACTCC.

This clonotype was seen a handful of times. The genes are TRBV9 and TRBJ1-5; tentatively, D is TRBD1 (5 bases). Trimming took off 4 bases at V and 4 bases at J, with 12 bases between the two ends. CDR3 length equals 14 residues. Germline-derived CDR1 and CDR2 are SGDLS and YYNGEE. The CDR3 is CASSPGHENQPQHF. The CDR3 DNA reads TGTGCCAGCAGCCCCGGACACGAAAATCAGCCCCAGCATTTT.

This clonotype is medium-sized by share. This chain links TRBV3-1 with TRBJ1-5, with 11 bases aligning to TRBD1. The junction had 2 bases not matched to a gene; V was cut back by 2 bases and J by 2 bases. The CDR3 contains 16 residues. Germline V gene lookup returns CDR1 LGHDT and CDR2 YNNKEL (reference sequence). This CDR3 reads CASSQRTGGGNQPQHF. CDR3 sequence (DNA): TGTGCCAGCAGCCAACGGACAGGGGGCGGCAATCAGCCCCAGCATTTT.

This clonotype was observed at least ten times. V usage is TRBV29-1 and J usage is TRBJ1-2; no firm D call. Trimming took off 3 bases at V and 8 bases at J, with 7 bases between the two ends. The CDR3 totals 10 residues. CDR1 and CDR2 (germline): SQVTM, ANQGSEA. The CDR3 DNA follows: TGCAGCGTTGATGCGGGGGGCTACACCTTC. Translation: CSVDAGGYTF.

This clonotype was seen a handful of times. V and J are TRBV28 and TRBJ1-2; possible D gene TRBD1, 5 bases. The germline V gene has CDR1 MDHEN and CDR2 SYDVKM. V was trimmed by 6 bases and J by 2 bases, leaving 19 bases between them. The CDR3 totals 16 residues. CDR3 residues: CASRTATGPRNYGYTF. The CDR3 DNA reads TGTGCCAGCAGGACTGCAACGGGACCCAGGAACTATGGCTACACCTTC.

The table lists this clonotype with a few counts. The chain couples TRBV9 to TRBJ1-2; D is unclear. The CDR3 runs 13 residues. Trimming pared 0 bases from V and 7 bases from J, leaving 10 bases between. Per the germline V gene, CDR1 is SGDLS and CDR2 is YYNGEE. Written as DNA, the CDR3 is TGTGCCAGCAGCGTAGTAGGGTCAGGTGGCTACACCTTC. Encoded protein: CASSVVGSGGYTF.

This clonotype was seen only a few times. Here the CDR3 reads CASKMTGFTEAFF. In DNA, the CDR3 is TGTGCCAGCAAAATGACAGGGTTCACTGAAGCTTTCTTT. V is TRBV6-2 or TRBV6-3 and J is TRBJ1-1, with 7 bases lining up with TRBD1. Germline V CDR1 and CDR2: MNHEY, SVGEGT. The CDR3 length is 13 residues. Trimming cost V 7 bases and J 4 bases; bases outside gene matches: 6.

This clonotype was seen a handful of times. The CDR3 nucleotides read TGTGCCATCAGGCGTTCTTCTAACACTGAAGCTTTCTTT. Translation gives CAIRRSSNTEAFF. The rearrangement links TRBV10-3 to TRBJ1-1; no reliable D call. V was pared by 6 bases and J by 2 bases, with 10 bases between. Germline V lookup: CDR1 ENHRY, CDR2 SYGVKD. The CDR3 covers 13 residues.